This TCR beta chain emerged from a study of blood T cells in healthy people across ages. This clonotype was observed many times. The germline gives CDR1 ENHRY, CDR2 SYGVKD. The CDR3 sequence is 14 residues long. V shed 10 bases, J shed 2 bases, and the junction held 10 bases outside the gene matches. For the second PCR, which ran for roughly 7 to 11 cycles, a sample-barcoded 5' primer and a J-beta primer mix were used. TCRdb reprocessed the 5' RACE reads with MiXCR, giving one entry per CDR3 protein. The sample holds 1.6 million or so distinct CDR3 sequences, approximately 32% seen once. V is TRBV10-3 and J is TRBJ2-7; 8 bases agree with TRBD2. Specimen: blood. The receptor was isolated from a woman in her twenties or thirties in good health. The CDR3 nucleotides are TGTGCCACAGGACTAGCATTATTCGCCTACGAGCAGTACTTC. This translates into CATGLALFAYEQYF.